These 19 T cell receptor beta chains share one sample of origin, sequenced in a study of shared clonotypes between healthy human individuals. Data came from immunoSEQ multiplex PCR; TCRdb stores just in-frame clones and leaves some out. The sample lists about 2.2 million clones; under 95% were seen once. Terminally differentiated effector memory CD45RA+ cells were excluded from the naive CD8 cells, which were CD45RO-negative and positively selected for CCR7. Input material: naive CD8+ T cells from PBMCs. The receptors were gathered from a man aged 18 to 30 in good health. Some clones in this sample may be carry-over from other donors' samples.

This clone was counted a single time. This chain uses TRBV10-3 with TRBJ2-6; a possible D gene is TRBD1 (5 bases). Looked up from germline, CDR1 is ENHRY and CDR2 is SYGVKD. CDR3 length: 17 amino acids. V was cut by 6 bases and J by 0 bases, with 15 bases left in between. In nucleotides, the CDR3 is TGTGCCATCAGCCTACAGGATACCCGCTCTGGGGCCAACGTCCTGACTTTC. Its protein is CAISLQDTRSGANVLTF.

Concerning this clone: Other DNA sequences in this specimen translate into the identical CDR3. The chain employs TRBV9 and TRBJ2-3; D is perhaps TRBD2 (5 bases). V was clipped by 2 bases and J by 5 bases, with 6 bases between them. In germline, CDR1 is SGDLS, CDR2 YYNGEE. CDR3 length: 12 residues. CDR3 sequence reads: CASSVSGDTQYF. CDR3 coding DNA: TGTGCCAGCAGCGTGAGCGGAGATACGCAGTATTTT.

The rearrangement links TRBV4-2 to TRBJ2-7, with 7 bases that match TRBD1. This CDR3 has 15 residues. Per germline, CDR1 LGHNA and CDR2 YNFKEQ. Losses at the gene ends were 1 base for V and 2 bases for J; bases not matched to a gene: 5. The CDR3 sequence: CASSQGWDRAYEQYF. Written as DNA, the CDR3 is TGTGCCAGCAGCCAAGGTTGGGACAGAGCCTACGAGCAGTACTTC.

V usage is TRBV27 and J usage is TRBJ1-1; D not certain. Trimming took off 6 bases at V and 3 bases at J, with 20 bases between the two ends. CDR3 size: 16 residues. Germline assignment: CDR1 MNHEY and CDR2 SMNVEV (reference sequence). The CDR3 DNA sequence: TGTGCCAGCAGACCCCTTCCGTCGACGGACCACACTGAAGCTTTCTTT. This encodes CASRPLPSTDHTEAFF.

The chain couples TRBV13 to TRBJ1-1, with TRBD1 as a possible D gene (5 bases). V dropped 5 bases and J dropped 8 bases, with 12 bases sitting between them. CDR1 and CDR2 from the germline V gene are PRHDT and FYEKMQ (reference sequence). This CDR3 spans 12 amino acids. This chain's CDR3 is CASSPRGVEAFF. CDR3 DNA sequence: TGTGCCAGCAGCCCAAGAGGGGTCGAAGCTTTCTTT.

This rearrangement joins TRBV7-3 to TRBJ2-1, with TRBD1 identical over 8 bases. V shed 5 bases, J shed 6 bases, and the junction held 3 bases outside the gene matches. CDR1 is SGHTA and CDR2 is FQGTGA in the germline V gene. The CDR3 covers 13 residues. Here the CDR3 reads CASSPDRANEQFF. The DNA for the CDR3 is TGTGCCAGCAGCCCGGACAGGGCCAATGAGCAGTTCTTC.

The chain couples TRBV28 to TRBJ1-5; 8 bases are a match to TRBD1. V shed 3 bases, J shed 5 bases, and the junction held 6 bases outside the gene matches. The CDR3 sequence is 15 residues long. CDR1 and CDR2 (germline): MDHEN, SYDVKM. The CDR3 reads CASSLTGVQDQPQHF. CDR3 DNA: TGTGCCAGCAGTTTGACAGGGGTGCAGGATCAGCCCCAGCATTTT.

The genes are TRBV10-2 and TRBJ1-3; 9 bases fit TRBD1. This CDR3 has 16 residues. Per germline, CDR1 WSHSY and CDR2 SAAADI. The junction had 4 bases not matched to a gene; V was cut back by 4 bases and J by 0 bases. The CDR3 sequence: CASSAQGAFSGNTIYF. CDR3 in DNA: TGCGCCAGCAGTGCACAGGGGGCCTTCTCTGGAAACACCATATATTTT.

The rearrangement uses TRBV9 and TRBJ2-1; 8 positions match TRBD2. CDR3 size: 16 residues. From germline, CDR1 is SGDLS and CDR2 YYNGEE. J gave up 3 bases and V 4 bases, and 9 bases lay outside the gene matches. The CDR3 region has the DNA TGTGCCAGCAGCATAAGAGAGCGGGGGCGCTACAATGAGCAGTTCTTC. This translates into CASSIRERGRYNEQFF.

The sample holds one count of this clone. J is TRBJ1-2 and V is TRBV13; D is unclear. V lost 6 bases and J lost 2, with 16 bases in between. The CDR3 is 15 residues long. Germline CDR1 and CDR2: PRHDT and FYEKMQ (reference sequence). Here the CDR3 DNA reads TGTGCCAGCAGTCCAGGCGCCAGCAACAACTATGGCTACACCTTC. Amino acids: CASSPGASNNYGYTF.

The genes are TRBV5-6 and TRBJ2-7; D is undetermined. V gave up 0 bases and J gave up 12 bases, with 10 bases separating them. Germline CDR1 SGHDT, CDR2 YYEEEE. This CDR3 spans 11 amino acids. In DNA form, the CDR3 reads TGTGCCAGCAGCTTGGGGGCCTTTTGGTACTTC. This translates into CASSLGAFWYF. The full variable domain, completed using reference TRBV5-6 and TRBJ2-7, is DAGVTQSPTHLIKTRGQQVTLRCSPKSGHDTVSWYQQALGQGPQFIFQYYEEEERQRGNFPDRFSGHQFPNYSSELNVNALLLGDSALYLCASSLGAFWYFGPGTRLTVT.

The rearrangement uses TRBV12-5 and TRBJ2-1; 7 bases map to TRBD2. The V gene's germline CDR1 is LGHNT and CDR2 FRNRAP. The junction had 8 bases not matched to a gene; V was cut back by 6 bases and J by 3 bases. The CDR3 runs to 15 residues. CDR3 DNA sequence: TGTGCTAGTGGCCGGGCTAGCGGAGACTACAATGAGCAGTTCTTC. It specifies CASGRASGDYNEQFF.

CDR3 DNA sequence: TGCGCCAGCAGCTTGACTAGCGGGAACCCCACAGATACGCAGTATTTT. Protein sequence: CASSLTSGNPTDTQYF. The rearrangement joins TRBV5-1 to TRBJ2-3, with TRBD2 matching 10 bases. The CDR3 runs 16 residues. CDR1 and CDR2 (germline): SGHRS, YFSETQ. With 1 base clipped from V and 2 bases from J, the junction kept 4 bases outside the gene matches.

This chain uses TRBV7-2 with TRBJ2-7; 7 bases agree with TRBD2. Germline CDR1 reads SGHTA; CDR2 reads FQGNSA. This CDR3 is 15 amino acids long. Trimming took 1 base from V and 2 from J; bases not matched to a gene: 5. This CDR3 is CASSLVSGATYEQYF. In DNA form, the CDR3 reads TGTGCCAGCAGCTTAGTGAGCGGGGCCACCTACGAGCAGTACTTC. Complete variable domain (other parts from reference TRBV7-2 and TRBJ2-7): GAGVSQSPSNKVTEKGKDVELRCDPISGHTALYWYRQSLGQGLEFLIYFQGNSAPDKSGLPSDRFSAERTGGSVSTLTIQRTQQEDSAVYLCASSLVSGATYEQYFGPGTRLTVT.

V is TRBV11-2 and J is TRBJ2-3; either TRBD1 or TRBD2 may fit D (5 bases each). V was cut by 3 bases and J by 3 bases, with 13 bases left in between. The CDR3 runs 15 residues. The germline V gene has CDR1 SGHAT and CDR2 FQNNGV. CDR3 sequence (DNA): TGTGCCAGCAGCTTGAGCAGGGACCTTACAGATACGCAGTATTTT. Protein: CASSLSRDLTDTQYF. Combining the CDR3 with reference TRBV11-2 and TRBJ2-3 gives the whole variable domain EAGVAQSPRYKIIEKRQSVAFWCNPISGHATLYWYQQILGQGPKLLIQFQNNGVVDDSQLPKDRFSAERLKGVDSTLKIQPAKLEDSAVYLCASSLSRDLTDTQYFGPGTRLTVL.

This chain uses TRBV7-8 with TRBJ2-7, with D tentatively TRBD1 or TRBD2 (5 bases each). This CDR3 comprises 14 residues. V lost 6 bases, J lost 0 bases, and 12 bases lay in between. CDR1 is SGHVS and CDR2 is FQNEAQ in the germline V gene. This CDR3 is CASSSGTRSYEQYF. As DNA, the CDR3 is TGTGCCAGCAGTTCCGGGACCCGCTCCTACGAGCAGTACTTC.

The V and J genes are TRBV7-9 and TRBJ1-2; D is ambiguous. The CDR3 runs 12 residues. Trimming left V 1 base short and J 6 bases short, with 6 bases between. Germline CDR1 SEHNR, CDR2 FQNEAQ (reference sequence). The CDR3 reads CASSLDRNGYTF. CDR3 DNA sequence: TGTGCCAGCAGCTTAGACAGAAATGGCTACACCTTC.

The chain couples TRBV27 to TRBJ2-7; the match to TRBD1 covers 11 bases. Germline assignment: CDR1 MNHEY and CDR2 SMNVEV (reference sequence). Trimming cost V 6 bases and J 6 bases; bases outside gene matches: 10. The CDR3 has 15 amino acids. This CDR3 reads CASSLLGGQGGEQYF. CDR3 nucleotides: TGTGCCAGCAGCCTTTTAGGGGGACAGGGGGGCGAGCAGTACTTC.

The chain couples TRBV28 to TRBJ2-1; 7 nucleotides align to TRBD1. V lost 6 bases to trimming and J lost 5 bases; unmatched junction nucleotides: 10. This CDR3 contains 15 residues. Germline V CDR1 and CDR2: MDHEN, SYDVKM. CDR3 coding DNA: TGTGCCAGCAGGGGCCCACGGGACAGTCACAATGAGCAGTTCTTC. Its protein is CASRGPRDSHNEQFF.